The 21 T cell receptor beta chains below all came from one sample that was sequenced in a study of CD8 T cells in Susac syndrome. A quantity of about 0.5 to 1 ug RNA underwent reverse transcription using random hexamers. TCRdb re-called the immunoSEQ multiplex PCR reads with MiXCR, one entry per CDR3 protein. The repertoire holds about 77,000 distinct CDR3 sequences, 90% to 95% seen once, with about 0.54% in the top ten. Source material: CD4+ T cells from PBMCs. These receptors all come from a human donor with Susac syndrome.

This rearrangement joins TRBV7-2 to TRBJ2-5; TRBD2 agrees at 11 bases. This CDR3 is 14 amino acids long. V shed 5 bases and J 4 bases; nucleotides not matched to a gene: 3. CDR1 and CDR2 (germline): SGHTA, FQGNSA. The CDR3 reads CASSRSGRGETQYF. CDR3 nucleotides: TGTGCCAGCAGCCGTAGCGGGAGGGGAGAGACCCAGTACTTC.

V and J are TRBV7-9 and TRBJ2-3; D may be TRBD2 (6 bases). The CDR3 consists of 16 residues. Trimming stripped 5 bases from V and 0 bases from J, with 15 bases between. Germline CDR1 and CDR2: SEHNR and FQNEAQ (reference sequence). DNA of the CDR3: TGTGCCAGCAGCCCCGGGCGACGGGGGAGCACAGATACGCAGTATTTT. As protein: CASSPGRRGSTDTQYF.

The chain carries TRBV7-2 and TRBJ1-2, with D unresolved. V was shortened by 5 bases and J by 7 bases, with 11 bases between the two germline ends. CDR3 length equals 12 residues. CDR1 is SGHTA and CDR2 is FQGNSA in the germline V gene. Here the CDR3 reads CASSLGWRGYTF. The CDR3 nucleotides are TGTGCCAGCAGCCTCGGGTGGCGTGGCTACACCTTC.

The CDR3, as DNA: TGTGCCAGCAGTTTCGTCACAGATACGCAGTATTTT. It yields the protein CASSFVTDTQYF. The chain has TRBV12-3 or TRBV12-4 and TRBJ2-3; unclear D gene. Between the trimmed V and J ends, which lost 3 bases and 2 bases, there was a span of 3 bases. The CDR3 extends over 12 amino acids.

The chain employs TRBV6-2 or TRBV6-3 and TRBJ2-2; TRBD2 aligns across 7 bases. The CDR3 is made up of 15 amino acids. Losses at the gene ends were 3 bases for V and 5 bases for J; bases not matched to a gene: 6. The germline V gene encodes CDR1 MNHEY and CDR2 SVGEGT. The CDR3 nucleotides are TGTGCCAGCAGTTATCGGCAGGGAGGGACCGGGGAGCTGTTTTTT. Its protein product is CASSYRQGGTGELFF.

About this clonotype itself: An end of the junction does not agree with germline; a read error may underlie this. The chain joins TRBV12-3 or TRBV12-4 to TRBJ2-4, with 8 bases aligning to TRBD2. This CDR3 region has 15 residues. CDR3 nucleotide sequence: TGTGCCAGCAGTATAGCGGGGCTAGCCAAAAACATTCAGTACTTC. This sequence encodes CASSIAGLAKNIQYF.

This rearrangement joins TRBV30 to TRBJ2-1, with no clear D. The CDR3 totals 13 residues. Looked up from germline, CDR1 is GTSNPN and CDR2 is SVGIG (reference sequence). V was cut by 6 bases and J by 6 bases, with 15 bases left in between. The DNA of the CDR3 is TGTGCCTGTCGTTCAGGCGCCCGCAATGAGCAGTTCTTC. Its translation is CACRSGARNEQFF. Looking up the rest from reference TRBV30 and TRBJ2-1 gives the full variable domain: SQTIHQWPATLVQPVGSPLSLECTVEGTSNPNLYWYRQAAGRGLQLLFYSVGIGQISSEVPQNLSASRPQDRQFILSSKKLLLSDSGFYLCACRSGARNEQFFGPGTRLTVL.

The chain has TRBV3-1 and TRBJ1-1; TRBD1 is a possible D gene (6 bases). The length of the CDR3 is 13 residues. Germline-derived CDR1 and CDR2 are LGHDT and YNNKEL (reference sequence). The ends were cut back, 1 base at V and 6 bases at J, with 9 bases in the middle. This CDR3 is CASSQADSAEAFF. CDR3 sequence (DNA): TGTGCCAGCAGCCAAGCGGACAGCGCTGAAGCTTTCTTT.

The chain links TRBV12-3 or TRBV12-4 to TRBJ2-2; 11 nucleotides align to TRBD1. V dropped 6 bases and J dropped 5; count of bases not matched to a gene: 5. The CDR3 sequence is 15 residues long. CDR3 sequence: CASSRGQGGTGELFF. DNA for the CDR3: TGTGCCAGCAGCCGGGGACAGGGGGGGACCGGGGAGCTGTTTTTT.

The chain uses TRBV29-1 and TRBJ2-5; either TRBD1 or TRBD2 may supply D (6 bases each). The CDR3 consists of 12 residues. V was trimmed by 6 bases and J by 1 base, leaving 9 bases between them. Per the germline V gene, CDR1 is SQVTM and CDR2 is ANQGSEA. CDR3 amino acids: CSVQGLQETQYF. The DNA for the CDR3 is TGCAGCGTACAGGGACTCCAAGAGACCCAGTACTTC.

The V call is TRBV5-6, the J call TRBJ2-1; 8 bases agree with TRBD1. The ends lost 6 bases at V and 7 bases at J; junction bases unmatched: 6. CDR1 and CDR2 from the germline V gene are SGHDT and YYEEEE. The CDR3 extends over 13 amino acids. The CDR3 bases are TGTGCCAGCATCCGGCAGGGGGCAAATGAGCAGTTCTTC. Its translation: CASIRQGANEQFF.

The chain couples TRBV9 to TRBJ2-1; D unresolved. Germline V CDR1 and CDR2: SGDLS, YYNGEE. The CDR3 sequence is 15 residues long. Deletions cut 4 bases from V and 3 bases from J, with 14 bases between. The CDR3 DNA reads TGTGCCAGCAGCCCCGGCCGGGCGTACTACAATGAGCAGTTCTTC. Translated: CASSPGRAYYNEQFF.

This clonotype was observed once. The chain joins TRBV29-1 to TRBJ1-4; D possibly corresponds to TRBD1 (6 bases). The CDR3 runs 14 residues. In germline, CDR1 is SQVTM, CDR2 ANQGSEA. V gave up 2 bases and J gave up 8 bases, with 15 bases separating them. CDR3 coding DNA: TGCAGCGTTGAAAGGGAACAGGGCGGGGAAAAACTGTTTTTT. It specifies CSVEREQGGEKLFF.

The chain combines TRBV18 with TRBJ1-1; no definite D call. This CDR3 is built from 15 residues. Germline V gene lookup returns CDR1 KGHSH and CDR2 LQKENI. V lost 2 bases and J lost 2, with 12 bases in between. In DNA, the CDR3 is TGTGCCAGCTCACCATTCTGGGAAAGTAACACTGAAGCTTTCTTT. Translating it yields CASSPFWESNTEAFF.

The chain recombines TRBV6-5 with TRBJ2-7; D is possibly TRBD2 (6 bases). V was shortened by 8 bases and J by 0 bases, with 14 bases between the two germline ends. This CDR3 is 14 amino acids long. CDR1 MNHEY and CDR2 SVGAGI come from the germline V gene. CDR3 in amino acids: CASWDTGSSYEQYF. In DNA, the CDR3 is TGTGCCAGCTGGGATACCGGGAGCTCCTACGAGCAGTACTTC.

The CDR3 here is CASSNSPTGTGYNEQFF. DNA for the CDR3: TGTGCCAGCAGCAACTCACCGACGGGAACGGGGTACAATGAGCAGTTCTTC. The chain has TRBV5-6 and TRBJ2-1, with D possibly being TRBD2 (5 bases). The V gene lost 4 bases and the J gene lost 4 bases, with 21 bases spanning the gap. The germline V gene has CDR1 SGHDT and CDR2 YYEEEE. The CDR3 runs to 17 residues. Combining the CDR3 with reference TRBV5-6 and TRBJ2-1 gives the whole variable domain DAGVTQSPTHLIKTRGQQVTLRCSPKSGHDTVSWYQQALGQGPQFIFQYYEEEERQRGNFPDRFSGHQFPNYSSELNVNALLLGDSALYLCASSNSPTGTGYNEQFFGPGTRLTVL.

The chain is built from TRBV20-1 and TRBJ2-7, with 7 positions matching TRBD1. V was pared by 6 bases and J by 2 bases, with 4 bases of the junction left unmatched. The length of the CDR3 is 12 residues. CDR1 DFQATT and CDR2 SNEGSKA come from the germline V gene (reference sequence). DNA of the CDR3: TGCAGTGCCCCGGACAGGACCTACGAGCAGTACTTC. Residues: CSAPDRTYEQYF.

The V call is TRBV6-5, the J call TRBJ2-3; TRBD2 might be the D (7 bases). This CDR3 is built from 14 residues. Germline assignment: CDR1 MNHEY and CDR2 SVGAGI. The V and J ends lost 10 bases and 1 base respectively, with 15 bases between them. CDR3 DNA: TGTGCCACTCAGGGAGGGGGAGGCACAGATACGCAGTATTTT. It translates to CATQGGGGTDTQYF.

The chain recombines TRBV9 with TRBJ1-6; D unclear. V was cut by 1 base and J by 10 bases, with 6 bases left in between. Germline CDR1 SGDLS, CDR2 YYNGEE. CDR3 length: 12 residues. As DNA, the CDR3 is TGTGCCAGCAGCGTATTGGGATCACCCCTCCACTTT. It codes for CASSVLGSPLHF.

Written as DNA, the CDR3 is TGTGCCAGCAGCCTGCTAGCGGGGGGGCCCTACGAGCAGTACTTC. Translated: CASSLLAGGPYEQYF. The rearrangement links TRBV3-1 to TRBJ2-7; 12 nucleotides agree with TRBD2. This CDR3 contains 15 residues. With 4 bases clipped from V and 2 bases from J, the junction kept 3 bases outside the gene matches. From germline, CDR1 is LGHDT and CDR2 YNNKEL (reference sequence).

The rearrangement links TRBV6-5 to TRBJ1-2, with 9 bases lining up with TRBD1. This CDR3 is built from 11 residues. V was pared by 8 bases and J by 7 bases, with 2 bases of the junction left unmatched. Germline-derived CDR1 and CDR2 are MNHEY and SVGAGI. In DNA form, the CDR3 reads TGTGCCAGCGGACAGGGGTTTGGCTACACCTTC. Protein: CASGQGFGYTF.